This TCR beta chain was sequenced during a study of blood T cell repertoires in COVID-19. Across the study: The United States, Italy and Spain were the sources of the acute and convalescent COVID-19 samples.

Germline CDR1 reads LGHDT; CDR2 reads YNNKEL (reference sequence). The CDR3 is 15 residues long. V was clipped by 1 base and J by 4 bases; unmatched bases: 5. Authors' processing steps: Estimation of nucleated cell counts relied on the amplification of reference gene primers. Some clones are missing from TCRdb's copy, which holds only in-frame ones; the method was immunoSEQ multiplex PCR. D and trimming were read from the DNA, whereas the V and J calls and clone size are those reported in that table. The sample has 37,000 or so clones, about nine tenths seen once. The V call is TRBV3-1 (or the pseudogene TRBV3-2), the J call TRBJ2-7, with 9 bases matching TRBD1. The source of this sequence is a human donor in a cohort sampled during active COVID-19. Sequenced material: peripheral blood. The CDR3 region has the DNA TGTGCCAGCAGCCAAGCTCCGGGACAGGGTTACGAGCAGTACTTC. Its translation is CASSQAPGQGYEQYF.